This T cell receptor (beta chain) came from a study of T-cell memory formation after mild COVID-19. Study background: Among the donors, TCR clusters were largely specific to each donor. Study-level results: Clones shrinking from day 15 to 85 showed even CD4/CD8 mixes; later expanders tilted CD4+. Chiefly within CM and EM were the contracting CD4+ clones; CD8+ ones were within EMRA. Memory cells collected pre-infection included some clones that later responded, suggesting cross-reactive memory joined.

Turning to this clonotype: Its target is unknown.

The CDR3 covers 12 residues. The ends were cut back, 0 bases at V and 6 bases at J, with 9 bases in the middle. Germline CDR1 SQVTM, CDR2 ANQGSEA. Via MiXCR, TCRdb re-called the 5' RACE reads, giving one row per CDR3 protein. The top ten clones hold about a fifth of a sample with hundreds of thousands of distinct CDR3 sequences, roughly 15% of them seen once. The sequenced sample consisted of PBMCs or a T cell subset sorted from them (not recorded which). The receptor was derived from a man between 18 and 35 years old who had mild COVID-19 (a few samples of this study predate the infection). Cell type and time point are not known. The chain is built from TRBV29-1 and TRBJ2-7; D perhaps matches TRBD2 (5 bases). The CDR3 DNA follows: TGCAGCGTTGAAGAGGGGAGAGGCGAGCAGTACTTC. It encodes CSVEEGRGEQYF.